This T cell receptor beta chain was recorded in a study of early T cells in non-severe SARS-CoV-2 infection. At the level of the study: It was bulk RNA from unsorted whole blood that was sequenced, and the chains were unpaired.

TCRdb re-derived calls from the 5' RACE reads in MiXCR, one entry per CDR3 protein. The sample includes some 56,000 distinct CDR3 sequences, roughly a tenth of them seen just once. The CDR3 consists of 14 residues. The germline CDR1 and CDR2 sequences are DFQATT and SNEGSKA (reference sequence). V was pared by 1 base and J by 6 bases, with 15 bases between. The clonotype comes from an adult who was a healthcare worker with PCR-confirmed SARS-CoV-2 infection or an uninfected control (not recorded which). Input material: whole blood. This rearrangement joins TRBV20-1 to TRBJ1-2, with unresolved D. CDR3 DNA: TGCAGTGCTAGAGTTGGCTCCTCATCCCATGGCTACACCTTC. Protein product: CSARVGSSSHGYTF.